Ten or more counts support the clone carrying this T cell receptor (beta chain). The antigen is not known. CDR1 is SGHAT and CDR2 is FQNNGV in the germline V gene. This CDR3 comprises 13 residues. V was cut by 1 base and J by 5 bases, with 8 bases left in between. The source material, RNA transcripts, was used to amplify TCR beta CDR3 regions. Carried out on the TCR CDR3, a first-round RT-PCR used the HTBI primer set. TCRdb re-called the multiplex PCR reads with MiXCR, one entry per CDR3 protein. Of 300,000 to 350,000 distinct CDR3 sequences listed, approximately 14% are singletons. The data stem from a study of T cells in Graves' hyperthyroidism and ophthalmopathy. Study results and caveats: Blood samples included most of the expanded thyroid clonotypes exceeding 0.001.

Material for sequencing was blood. The clonotype was recovered from a woman in her 30s with Graves' hyperthyroidism. This chain links TRBV11-2 with TRBJ2-5; tentatively, D is TRBD1 or TRBD2 (5 bases each). The CDR3 spells CASSLVGTETQYF. The DNA of the CDR3 is TGTGCCAGCAGCTTAGTGGGGACGGAGACCCAGTACTTC.